The sequence of this TCR beta chain was determined in a study of blood T cell repertoires in COVID-19. As for the study in general: Researchers got acute and convalescent COVID-19 samples from the United States, Italy and Spain. T cells, B-cell-depleted T cells, or PBMCs supplied cDNA or gDNA.

Germline V gene data show CDR1 as MDHEN and CDR2 as SYDVKM. The CDR3 has 13 residues. The ends were cut back, 5 bases at V and 7 bases at J, with 11 bases in the middle. Generated by immunoSEQ multiplex PCR, the TCRdb table keeps only in-frame clones and is missing some. Here the sample spans about 110,000 clones, 85% being singletons. This chain connects TRBV28 to TRBJ1-4, with unresolved D. This receptor was obtained from a human donor in a cohort sampled during active COVID-19. The sample was peripheral blood. The CDR3 sequence: CASSPTAGEKLFF. CDR3 bases: TGTGCCAGCAGTCCGACGGCAGGTGAAAAACTGTTTTTT.